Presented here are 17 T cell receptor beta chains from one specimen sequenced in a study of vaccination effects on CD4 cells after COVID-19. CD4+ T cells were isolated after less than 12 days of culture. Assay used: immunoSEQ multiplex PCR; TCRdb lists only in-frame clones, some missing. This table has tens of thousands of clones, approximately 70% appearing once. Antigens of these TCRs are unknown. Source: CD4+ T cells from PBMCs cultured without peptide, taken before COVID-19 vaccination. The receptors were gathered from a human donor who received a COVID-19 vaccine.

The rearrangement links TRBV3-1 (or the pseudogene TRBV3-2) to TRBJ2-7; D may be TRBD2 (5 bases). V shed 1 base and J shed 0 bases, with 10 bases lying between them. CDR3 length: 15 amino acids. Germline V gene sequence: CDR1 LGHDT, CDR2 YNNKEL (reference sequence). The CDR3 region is CASSQGKRSSYEQYF. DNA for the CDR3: TGTGCCAGCAGCCAAGGGAAGCGGAGCTCCTACGAGCAGTACTTC.

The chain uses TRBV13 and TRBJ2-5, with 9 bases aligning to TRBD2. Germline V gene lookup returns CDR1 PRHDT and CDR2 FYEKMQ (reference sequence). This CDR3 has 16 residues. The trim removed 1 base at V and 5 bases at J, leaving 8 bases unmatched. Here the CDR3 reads CASSLASGERIETQYF. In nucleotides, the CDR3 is TGTGCCAGCAGCTTAGCTAGCGGGGAACGTATTGAGACCCAGTACTTC.

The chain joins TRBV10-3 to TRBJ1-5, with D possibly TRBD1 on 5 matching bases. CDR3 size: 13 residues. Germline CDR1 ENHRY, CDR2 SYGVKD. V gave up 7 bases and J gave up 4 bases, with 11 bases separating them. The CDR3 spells CAITGAENQPQHF. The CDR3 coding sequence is TGTGCCATCACCGGGGCAGAGAATCAGCCCCAGCATTTT.

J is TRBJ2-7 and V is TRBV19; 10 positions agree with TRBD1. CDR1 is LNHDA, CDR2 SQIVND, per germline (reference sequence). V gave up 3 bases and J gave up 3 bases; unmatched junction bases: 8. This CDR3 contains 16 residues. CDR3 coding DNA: TGTGCCAGTAGTATTATCCCGGGACAGGGGTTCTACGAGCAGTACTTC. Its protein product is CASSIIPGQGFYEQYF.

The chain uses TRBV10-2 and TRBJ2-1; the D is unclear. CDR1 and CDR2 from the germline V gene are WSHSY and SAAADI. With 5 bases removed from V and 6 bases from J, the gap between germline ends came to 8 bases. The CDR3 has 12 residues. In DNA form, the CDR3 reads TGCGCCAGCAGTAATACTCTCAATGAGCAGTTCTTC. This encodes CASSNTLNEQFF.

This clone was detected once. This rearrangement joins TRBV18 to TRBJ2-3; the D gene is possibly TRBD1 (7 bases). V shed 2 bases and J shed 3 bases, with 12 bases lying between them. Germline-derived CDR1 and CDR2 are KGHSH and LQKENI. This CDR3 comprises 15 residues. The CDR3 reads CASSPEQGRTDTQYF. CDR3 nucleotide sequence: TGTGCCAGCTCACCAGAACAGGGGAGGACAGATACGCAGTATTTT.

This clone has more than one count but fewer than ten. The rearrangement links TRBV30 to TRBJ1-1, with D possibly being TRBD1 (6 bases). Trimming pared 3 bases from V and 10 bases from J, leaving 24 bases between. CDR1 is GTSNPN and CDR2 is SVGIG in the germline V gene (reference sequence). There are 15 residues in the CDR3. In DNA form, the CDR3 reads TGTGCCTGGAGCACTACTAACAGGGAACCCCTGATAGCTTTCTTT. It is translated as CAWSTTNREPLIAFF.

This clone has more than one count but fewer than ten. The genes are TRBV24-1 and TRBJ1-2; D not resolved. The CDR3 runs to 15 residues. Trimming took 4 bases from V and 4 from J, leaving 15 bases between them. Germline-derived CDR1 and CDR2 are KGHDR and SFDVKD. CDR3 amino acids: CATSDSRTGGYGYTF. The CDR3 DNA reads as TGTGCCACCAGTGACTCCCGGACTGGCGGCTATGGCTACACCTTC.

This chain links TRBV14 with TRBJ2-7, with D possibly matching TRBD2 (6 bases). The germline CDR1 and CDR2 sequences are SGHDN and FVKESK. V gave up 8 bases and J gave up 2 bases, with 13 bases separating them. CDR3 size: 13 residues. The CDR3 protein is CASGGLGTYEQYF. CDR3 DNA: TGTGCCAGCGGGGGACTGGGGACCTACGAGCAGTACTTC.

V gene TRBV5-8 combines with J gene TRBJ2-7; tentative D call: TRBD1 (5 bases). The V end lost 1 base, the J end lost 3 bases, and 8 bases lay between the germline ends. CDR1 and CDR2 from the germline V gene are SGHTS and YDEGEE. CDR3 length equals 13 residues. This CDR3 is CASSLYRHYEQYF. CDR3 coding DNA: TGTGCCAGCAGCTTGTACAGGCACTACGAGCAGTACTTC. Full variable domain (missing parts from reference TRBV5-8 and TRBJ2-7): EAGVTQSPTHLIKTRGQQATLRCSPISGHTSVYWYQQALGLGLQFLLWYDEGEERNRGNFPPRFSGRQFPNYSSELNVNALELEDSALYLCASSLYRHYEQYFGPGTRLTVT.

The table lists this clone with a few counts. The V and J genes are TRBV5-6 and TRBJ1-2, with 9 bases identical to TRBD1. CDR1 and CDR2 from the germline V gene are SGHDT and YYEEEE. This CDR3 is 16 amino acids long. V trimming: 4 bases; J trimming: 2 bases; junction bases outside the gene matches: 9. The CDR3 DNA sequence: TGTGCCAGCAGCCTTGGCGGGACAGGGTACAACTATGGCTACACCTTC. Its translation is CASSLGGTGYNYGYTF.

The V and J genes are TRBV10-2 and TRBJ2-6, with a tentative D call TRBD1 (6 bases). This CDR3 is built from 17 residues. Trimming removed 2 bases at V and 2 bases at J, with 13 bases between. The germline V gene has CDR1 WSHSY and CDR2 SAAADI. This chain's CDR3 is CASSEPQGYAGANVLTF. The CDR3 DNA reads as TGCGCCAGCAGTGAGCCTCAGGGGTACGCTGGGGCCAACGTCCTGACTTTC.

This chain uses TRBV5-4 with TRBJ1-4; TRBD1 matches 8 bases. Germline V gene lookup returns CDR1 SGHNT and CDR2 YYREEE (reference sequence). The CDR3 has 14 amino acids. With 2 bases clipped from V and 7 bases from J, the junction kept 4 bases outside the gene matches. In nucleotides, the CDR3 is TGTGCCAGCAGCTTACAGGGGGGTGGTGAAAAACTGTTTTTT. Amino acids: CASSLQGGGEKLFF.

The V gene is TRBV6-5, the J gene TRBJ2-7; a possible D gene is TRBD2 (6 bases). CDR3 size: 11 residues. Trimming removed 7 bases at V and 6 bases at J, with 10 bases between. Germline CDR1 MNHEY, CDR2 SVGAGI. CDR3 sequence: CASTLGGEQYF. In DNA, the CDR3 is TGTGCCAGCACACTCGGGGGCGAGCAGTACTTC.

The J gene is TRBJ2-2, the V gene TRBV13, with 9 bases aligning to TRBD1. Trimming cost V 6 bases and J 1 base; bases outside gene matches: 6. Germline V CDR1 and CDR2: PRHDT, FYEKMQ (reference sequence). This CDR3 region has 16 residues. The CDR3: CASRNWTGVNTGELFF. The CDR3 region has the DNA TGTGCCAGCAGAAATTGGACAGGGGTGAACACCGGGGAGCTGTTTTTT.

The CDR3 here is CAINQDRNYGYTF. CDR3 coding DNA: TGTGCCATCAACCAGGACAGAAACTATGGCTACACCTTC. The V call is TRBV10-3, the J call TRBJ1-2; a weak D match, TRBD1 (6 bases). The CDR3 is 13 residues long. Germline CDR1 and CDR2: ENHRY and SYGVKD. Trimming stripped 7 bases from V and 2 bases from J, with 11 bases between.

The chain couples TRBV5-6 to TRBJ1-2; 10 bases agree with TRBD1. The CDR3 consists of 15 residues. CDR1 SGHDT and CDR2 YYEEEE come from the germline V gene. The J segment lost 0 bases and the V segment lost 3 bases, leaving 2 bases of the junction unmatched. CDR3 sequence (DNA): TGTGCCAGCAGCTGGACAGGGGGAGCTAACTATGGCTACACCTTC. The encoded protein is CASSWTGGANYGYTF.